This entry concerns a single T cell receptor beta chain. The CDR3 has 14 residues. The V end was cut by 1 base, the J end by 5 bases, with 6 bases between. Germline lookup yields CDR1 SGHAT and CDR2 FQNNGV. Enrolled through a virtual design, the participants were between 18 and 89 years of age and came from about two dozen US areas. These data come from a study of blood T cell repertoires in COVID-19. Study-level information: PBMCs, B-cell-depleted T cells, or T cells provided the cDNA or gDNA that made up the material.

Sequenced by immunoSEQ multiplex PCR; TCRdb stores in-frame clones only, minus some. This sample carries 300,000 to 500,000 clones, roughly 86% of them seen once, and the ten largest clones take approximately 2.1%. Sequenced material: PBMCs or T cells enriched from blood (not recorded which). The sequence was collected from a woman in her thirties or forties with acute COVID-19. The chain couples TRBV11-2 to TRBJ1-6; no reliable D call. The CDR3 loop is CASSLGQDNSPLHF. CDR3 nucleotides: TGTGCCAGCAGCTTAGGGCAGGATAATTCACCCCTCCACTTT.